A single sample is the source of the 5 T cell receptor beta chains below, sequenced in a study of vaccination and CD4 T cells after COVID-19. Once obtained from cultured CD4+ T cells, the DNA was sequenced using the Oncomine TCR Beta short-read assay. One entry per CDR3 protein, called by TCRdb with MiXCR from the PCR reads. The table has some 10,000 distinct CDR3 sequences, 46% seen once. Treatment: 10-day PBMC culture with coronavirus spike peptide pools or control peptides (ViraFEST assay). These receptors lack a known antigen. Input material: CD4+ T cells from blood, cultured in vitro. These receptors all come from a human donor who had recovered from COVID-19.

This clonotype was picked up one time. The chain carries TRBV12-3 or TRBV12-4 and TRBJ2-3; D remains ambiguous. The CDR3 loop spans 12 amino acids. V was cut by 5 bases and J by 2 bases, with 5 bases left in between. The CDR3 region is CASSPNTDTQYF. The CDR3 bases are TGTGCCAGCAGTCCAAACACAGATACGCAGTATTTT.

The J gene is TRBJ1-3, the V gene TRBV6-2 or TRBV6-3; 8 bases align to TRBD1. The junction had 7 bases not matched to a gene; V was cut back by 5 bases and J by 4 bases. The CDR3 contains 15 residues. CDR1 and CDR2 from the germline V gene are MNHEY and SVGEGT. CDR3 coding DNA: TGTGCCAGCAGTCCCGACAGGGGAGCGGGAAACACCATATATTTT. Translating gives CASSPDRGAGNTIYF.

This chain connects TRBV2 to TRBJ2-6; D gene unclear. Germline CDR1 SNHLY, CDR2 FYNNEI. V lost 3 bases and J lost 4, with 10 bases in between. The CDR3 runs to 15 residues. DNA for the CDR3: TGTGCCAGCAGTGATGGGATTGACGGGGCCAACGTCCTGACTTTC. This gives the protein CASSDGIDGANVLTF.

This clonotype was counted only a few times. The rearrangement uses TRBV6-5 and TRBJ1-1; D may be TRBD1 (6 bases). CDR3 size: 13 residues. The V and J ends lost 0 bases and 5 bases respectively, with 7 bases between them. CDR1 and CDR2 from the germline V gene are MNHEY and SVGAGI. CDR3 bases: TGTGCCAGCAGTTACTCGCAGGGGACTGAAGCTTTCTTT. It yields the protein CASSYSQGTEAFF.

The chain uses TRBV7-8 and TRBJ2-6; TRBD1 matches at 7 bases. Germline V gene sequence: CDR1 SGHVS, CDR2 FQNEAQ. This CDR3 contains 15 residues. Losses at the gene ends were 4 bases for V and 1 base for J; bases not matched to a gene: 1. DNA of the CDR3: TGTGCCAGCAGCTCGGGACAGTCTGGGGCCAACGTCCTGACTTTC. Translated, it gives CASSSGQSGANVLTF. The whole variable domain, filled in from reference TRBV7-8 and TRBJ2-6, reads GAGVSQSPRYKVAKRGQDVALRCDPISGHVSLFWYQQALGQGPEFLTYFQNEAQLDKSGLPSDRFFAERPEGSVSTLKIQRTQQEDSAVYLCASSSGQSGANVLTFGAGSRLTVL.